The 21 T cell receptor beta chains reported below all come from one sample, sequenced in a study of blood T cell repertoires in COVID-19. Using immunoSEQ multiplex PCR, the repertoire was profiled, and TCRdb retains in-frame clones only, with some absent. This sample has some 260,000 clones, with approximately 82% found just once. Sequencing was done on a sample of peripheral blood. These receptors originate from a woman aged 18-29 years with acute or convalescent COVID-19.

The V call is TRBV4-1, the J call TRBJ1-1; D remains unclear. Germline V gene data show CDR1 as MGHRA and CDR2 as YSYEKL. The CDR3 has 14 amino acids. Trimming took 8 bases from V and 1 from J, leaving 14 bases between them. The DNA for the CDR3 is TGCGCCAGCGGGCCCCTGCTGAGGAACACTGAAGCTTTCTTT. This codes for CASGPLLRNTEAFF.

This chain connects TRBV7-9 to TRBJ1-2; perhaps TRBD1 as D (5 bases). This CDR3 region has 17 residues. Trimming cost V 5 bases and J 6 bases, with 25 bases left between them. The germline V gene has CDR1 SEHNR and CDR2 FQNEAQ (reference sequence). The CDR3 coding sequence is TGTGCCAGCAGCCCAGGTCGGAGGGTCAGGGTGGAGGATGGCTACACCTTC. Encoded protein: CASSPGRRVRVEDGYTF.

This rearrangement joins TRBV18 to TRBJ1-1, with 10 bases identical to TRBD1. J lost 0 bases, V lost 5 bases, and 12 bases had no gene match. The CDR3 runs 18 residues. Looked up from germline, CDR1 is KGHSH and CDR2 is LQKENI. The DNA for the CDR3 is TGTGCCAGCTCAAGATCCGGGACAGGGGTTTCGATGAACACTGAAGCTTTCTTT. Protein product: CASSRSGTGVSMNTEAFF.

This chain links TRBV28 with TRBJ2-4, with D possibly matching TRBD2 (7 bases). Germline values: CDR1 MDHEN, CDR2 SYDVKM. Trimming took off 0 bases at V and 0 bases at J, with 12 bases between the two ends. The CDR3 contains 17 residues. DNA for the CDR3: TGTGCCAGCAGTTTATGGGTGAGGGGGGGAGCCAAAAACATTCAGTACTTC. Protein product: CASSLWVRGGAKNIQYF.

V usage is TRBV28 and J usage is TRBJ2-5, with a weak D call TRBD1 (5 bases). The germline V gene encodes CDR1 MDHEN and CDR2 SYDVKM. The CDR3 runs 14 residues. Trimming cost V 1 base and J 5 bases, with 11 bases left between them. The CDR3: CASSLLWGWETQYF. CDR3 DNA sequence: TGTGCCAGCAGTTTATTATGGGGCTGGGAGACCCAGTACTTC.

The V call is TRBV4-3, the J call TRBJ2-7; no clear D. The CDR3 consists of 15 residues. The germline V and J ends were trimmed by 0 bases and 2 bases, with 11 bases remaining between them. CDR1 is LGHNA, CDR2 YSLEER, per germline. CDR3 nucleotides: TGCGCCAGCAGCCAAGATCAAAACAGCCCCTACGAGCAGTACTTC. It yields the protein CASSQDQNSPYEQYF.

The chain employs TRBV18 and TRBJ1-1; weak D call: TRBD1 (6 bases). The ends were cut back, 0 bases at V and 5 bases at J, with 13 bases in the middle. The length of the CDR3 is 15 residues. CDR1 and CDR2 from the germline V gene are KGHSH and LQKENI. CDR3 sequence (DNA): TGTGCCAGCTCACCACCAGCAGGGGTAACGACTGAAGCTTTCTTT. Encoded protein: CASSPPAGVTTEAFF.

V is TRBV24-1 and J is TRBJ2-5, with 7 positions matching TRBD1. V shed 6 bases and J 1 base; nucleotides not matched to a gene: 4. Germline CDR1 and CDR2: KGHDR and SFDVKD. There are 14 residues in the CDR3. CDR3 in amino acids: CATSPTGTQETQYF. The CDR3 DNA reads TGTGCCACCAGTCCGACAGGGACCCAAGAGACCCAGTACTTC.

This rearrangement joins TRBV5-4 to TRBJ2-3; TRBD2 is a possible D gene (5 bases). V was pared by 0 bases and J by 1 base, with 12 bases between. Germline V gene lookup returns CDR1 SGHNT and CDR2 YYREEE (reference sequence). This CDR3 comprises 16 residues. The CDR3 here is CASSLASADGTDTQYF. The CDR3 coding sequence is TGTGCCAGCAGCTTGGCATCAGCGGACGGCACAGATACGCAGTATTTT. Together with reference TRBV5-4 and TRBJ2-3, the CDR3 gives the full variable domain: ETGVTQSPTHLIKTRGQQVTLRCSSQSGHNTVSWYQQALGQGPQFIFQYYREEENGRGNFPPRFSGLQFPNYSSELNVNALELDDSALYLCASSLASADGTDTQYFGPGTRLTVL.

This clone has only one observation. The V call is TRBV4-1, the J call TRBJ2-7; TRBD2 matches 9 bases. The CDR3 sequence is 16 residues long. J gave up 4 bases and V 0 bases, and 7 bases lay outside the gene matches. CDR1 MGHRA and CDR2 YSYEKL come from the germline V gene. The CDR3 reads CASSQDPGGRVYEQYF. The CDR3, as DNA: TGCGCCAGCAGCCAAGATCCTGGCGGGAGGGTTTACGAGCAGTACTTC.

The V and J genes are TRBV28 and TRBJ1-2; unclear D gene. Germline V CDR1 and CDR2: MDHEN, SYDVKM. V dropped 5 bases and J dropped 3 bases, with 13 bases sitting between them. The CDR3 extends over 14 amino acids. CDR3 sequence (DNA): TGTGCCAGCAGTCCTCCCCTTTCCTACTATGGCTACACCTTC. This encodes CASSPPLSYYGYTF.

The chain employs TRBV25-1 and TRBJ2-1, with 8 bases lining up with TRBD1. Germline V gene sequence: CDR1 MGHDK, CDR2 SYGVNS. This CDR3 contains 12 residues. V was pared by 6 bases and J by 10 bases, with 5 bases of the junction left unmatched. DNA for the CDR3: TGTGCCAGCAGCAGGGGGCAGTGGGAGCAGTTCTTC. Amino acid sequence: CASSRGQWEQFF.

The chain links TRBV18 to TRBJ2-2; 7 bases are shared with TRBD1. Germline V gene data show CDR1 as KGHSH and CDR2 as LQKENI. The CDR3 sequence is 16 residues long. With 0 bases clipped from V and 0 bases from J, the junction kept 1 base outside the gene matches. CDR3 sequence: CASSPPQGANTGELFF. CDR3 coding DNA: TGTGCCAGCTCACCACCTCAGGGGGCGAACACCGGGGAGCTGTTTTTT.

This rearrangement joins TRBV19 to TRBJ2-7; D is perhaps TRBD2 (6 bases). Germline V CDR1 and CDR2: LNHDA, SQIVND (reference sequence). Trimming took 0 bases from V and 3 from J, leaving 15 bases between them. There are 16 residues in the CDR3. The CDR3, as DNA: TGTGCCAGTAGTATAGATTTGGGTAGCGGCCTCTACGAGCAGTACTTC. Protein sequence: CASSIDLGSGLYEQYF.

The CDR3 DNA reads as TGCGCCAGCAGCCAGCAATTTAGGGGGCTGTATCAGCCCCAGCATTTT. It yields the protein CASSQQFRGLYQPQHF. The chain recombines TRBV4-3 with TRBJ1-5, with 7 bases aligning to TRBD1. This CDR3 region has 16 residues. V lost 3 bases, J lost 5 bases, and 10 bases stayed unmatched. Looked up from germline, CDR1 is LGHNA and CDR2 is YSLEER.

The rearrangement uses TRBV19 and TRBJ2-7; possible D gene TRBD1, 6 bases. Germline V gives CDR1 LNHDA, CDR2 SQIVND (reference sequence). This CDR3 region has 15 residues. The V end was cut by 4 bases, the J end by 3 bases, with 16 bases between. CDR3 DNA sequence: TGTGCCAGTAGTACCCCACAGGGATGGGGCTACGAGCAGTACTTC. This gives the protein CASSTPQGWGYEQYF.

The chain links TRBV30 to TRBJ2-7; D call uncertain. This CDR3 contains 11 residues. Germline CDR1 reads GTSNPN; CDR2 reads SVGIG (reference sequence). V shed 2 bases and J shed 5 bases, with 7 bases lying between them. The CDR3 loop is CAWSLQHEQYF. CDR3 nucleotide sequence: TGTGCCTGGAGTTTACAGCACGAGCAGTACTTC.

This clone came up a few times. The rearrangement uses TRBV10-3 and TRBJ2-7; 8 bases agree with TRBD2. Germline V gene lookup returns CDR1 ENHRY and CDR2 SYGVKD. Trimming removed 10 bases from V and 0 bases from J; junction bases left unmatched: 5. The CDR3 runs 13 residues. CDR3 nucleotide sequence: TGTGCCAACCGGGAGGGCCGCTCCTACGAGCAGTACTTC. Amino acid sequence: CANREGRSYEQYF.

The J gene is TRBJ2-2, the V gene TRBV11-2; D may be TRBD2 (6 bases). The germline gives CDR1 SGHAT, CDR2 FQNNGV. The CDR3 runs to 16 residues. With 3 bases removed from V and 0 bases from J, the gap between germline ends came to 11 bases. CDR3: CASSLFGGTNTGELFF. The CDR3 region has the DNA TGTGCCAGCAGCTTGTTCGGGGGAACGAACACCGGGGAGCTGTTTTTT.

This chain links TRBV13 with TRBJ1-1; no reliable D call. This CDR3 is built from 11 residues. The V gene's germline CDR1 is PRHDT and CDR2 FYEKMQ (reference sequence). With 8 bases removed from V and 1 base from J, the gap between germline ends came to 5 bases. The CDR3 bases are TGTGCCAGCTCGTCGAACACTGAAGCTTTCTTT. Encoded protein: CASSSNTEAFF.

The CDR3 DNA reads TGTGCCAGCTCACCGGGGGCACGCAATCAGCCCCAGCATTTT. Translation: CASSPGARNQPQHF. The chain employs TRBV18 and TRBJ1-5; D may be TRBD1 (6 bases). Germline-derived CDR1 and CDR2 are KGHSH and LQKENI. Trimming cost V 3 bases and J 2 bases, with 8 bases left between them. The CDR3 runs to 14 residues.